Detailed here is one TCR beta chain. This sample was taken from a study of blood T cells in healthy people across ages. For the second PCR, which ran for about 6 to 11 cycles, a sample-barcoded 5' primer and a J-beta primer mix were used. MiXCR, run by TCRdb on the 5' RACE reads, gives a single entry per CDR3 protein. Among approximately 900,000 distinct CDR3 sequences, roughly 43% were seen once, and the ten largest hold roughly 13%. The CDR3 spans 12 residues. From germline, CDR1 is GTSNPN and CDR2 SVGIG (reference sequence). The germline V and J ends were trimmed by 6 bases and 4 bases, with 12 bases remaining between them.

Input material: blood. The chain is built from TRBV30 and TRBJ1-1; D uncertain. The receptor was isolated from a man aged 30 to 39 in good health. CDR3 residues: CACQAGGTEAFF. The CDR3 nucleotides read TGTGCCTGCCAGGCGGGTGGCACTGAAGCTTTCTTT.